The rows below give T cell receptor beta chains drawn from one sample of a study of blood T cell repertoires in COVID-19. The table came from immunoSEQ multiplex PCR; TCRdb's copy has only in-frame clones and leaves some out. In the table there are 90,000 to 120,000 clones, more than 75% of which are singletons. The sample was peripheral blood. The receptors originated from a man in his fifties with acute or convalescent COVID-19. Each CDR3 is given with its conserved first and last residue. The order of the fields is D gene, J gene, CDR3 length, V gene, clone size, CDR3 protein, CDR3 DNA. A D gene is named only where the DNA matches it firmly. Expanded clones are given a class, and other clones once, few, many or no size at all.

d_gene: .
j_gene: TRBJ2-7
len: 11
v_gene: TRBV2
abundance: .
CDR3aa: CASREVAEQYF
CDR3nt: TGTGCCAGCAGAGAAGTGGCCGAGCAGTACTTC

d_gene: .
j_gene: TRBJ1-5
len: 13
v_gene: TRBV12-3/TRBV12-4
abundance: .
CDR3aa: CASSLTPNQPQHF
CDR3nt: TGTGCCAGCAGTTTGACTCCCAATCAGCCCCAGCATTTT

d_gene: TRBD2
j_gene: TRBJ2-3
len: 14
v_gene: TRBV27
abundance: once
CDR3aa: CASSSGLAVDTQYF
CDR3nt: TGTGCCAGCAGTTCGGGACTAGCTGTAGATACGCAGTATTTT

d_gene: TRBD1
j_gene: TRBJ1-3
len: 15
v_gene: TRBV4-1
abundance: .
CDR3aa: CASSQLNRGSNTIYF
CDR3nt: TGCGCCAGCAGCCAGTTAAACAGGGGATCAAACACCATATATTTT

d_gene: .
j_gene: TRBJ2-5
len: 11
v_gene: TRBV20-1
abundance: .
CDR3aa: CSATGQETQYF
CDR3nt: TGCAGTGCTACAGGACAAGAGACCCAGTACTTC

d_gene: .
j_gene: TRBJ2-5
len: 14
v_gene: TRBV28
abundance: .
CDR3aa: CASRGLQVKETQYF
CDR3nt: TGTGCCAGCCGAGGTCTACAGGTAAAGGAGACCCAGTACTTC

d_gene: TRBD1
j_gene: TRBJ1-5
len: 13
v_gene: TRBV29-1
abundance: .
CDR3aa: CSVQTGGNQPQHF
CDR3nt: TGCAGCGTTCAAACAGGGGGCAATCAGCCCCAGCATTTT

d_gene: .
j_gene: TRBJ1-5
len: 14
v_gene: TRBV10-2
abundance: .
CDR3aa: CASSESGGYQPQHF
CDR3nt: TGCGCCAGCAGTGAGTCGGGGGGGTATCAGCCCCAGCATTTT

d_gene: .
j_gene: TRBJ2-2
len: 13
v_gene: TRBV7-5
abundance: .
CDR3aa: CVSRGGDTGELFF
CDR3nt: TGTGTCAGCCGCGGAGGAGACACCGGGGAGCTGTTTTTT

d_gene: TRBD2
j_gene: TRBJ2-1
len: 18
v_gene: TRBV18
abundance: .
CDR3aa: CASSPQVSGRAEGNEQFF
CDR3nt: TGTGCCAGCTCACCACAGGTTAGCGGGAGGGCCGAGGGCAATGAGCAGTTCTTC

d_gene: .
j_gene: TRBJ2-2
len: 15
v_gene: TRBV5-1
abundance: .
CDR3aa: CASSRDTGTGGELFF
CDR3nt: TGCGCCAGCAGCAGGGACACGGGAACGGGCGGGGAGCTGTTTTTT

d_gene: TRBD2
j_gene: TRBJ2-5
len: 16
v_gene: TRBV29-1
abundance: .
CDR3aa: CSVEGTSGGGGETQYF
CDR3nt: TGCAGCGTTGAAGGGACTAGCGGGGGAGGTGGGGAGACCCAGTACTTC

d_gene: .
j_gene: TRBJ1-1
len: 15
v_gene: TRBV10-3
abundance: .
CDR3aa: CAISESRNSNTEAFF
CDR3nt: TGTGCCATCAGTGAGTCGAGGAACTCGAACACTGAAGCTTTCTTT

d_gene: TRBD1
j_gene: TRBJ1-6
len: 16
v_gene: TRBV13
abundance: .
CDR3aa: CASSPFGQGNNSPLHF
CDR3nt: TGTGCCAGCAGCCCTTTCGGACAGGGTAATAATTCACCCCTCCACTTT

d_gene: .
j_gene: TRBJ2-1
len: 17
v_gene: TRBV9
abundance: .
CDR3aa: CASSVATRLSGYNEQFF
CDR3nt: TGTGCCAGCAGCGTGGCCACTAGACTCAGTGGCTACAATGAGCAGTTCTTC

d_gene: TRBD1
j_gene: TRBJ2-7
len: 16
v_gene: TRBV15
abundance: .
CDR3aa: CATSRGGGRGDYEQYF
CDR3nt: TGTGCCACCAGCAGAGGAGGGGGCAGGGGAGACTACGAGCAGTACTTC

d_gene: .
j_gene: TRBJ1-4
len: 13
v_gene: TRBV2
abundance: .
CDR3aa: CASRGQPNEKLFF
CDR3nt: TGTGCCAGCAGGGGGCAGCCTAATGAAAAACTGTTTTTT

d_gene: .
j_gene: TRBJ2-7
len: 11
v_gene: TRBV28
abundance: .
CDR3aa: CASSEKYEQYF
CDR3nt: TGTGCCAGCAGCGAGAAGTACGAGCAGTACTTC

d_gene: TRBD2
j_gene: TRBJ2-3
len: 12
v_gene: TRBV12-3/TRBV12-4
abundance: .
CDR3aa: CASSPGGDTQYF
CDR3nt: TGTGCCAGCAGTCCGGGAGGGGATACGCAGTATTTT

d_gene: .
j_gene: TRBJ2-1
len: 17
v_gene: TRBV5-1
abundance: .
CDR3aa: CASSLGDEAHPHNEQFF
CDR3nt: TGCGCCAGCAGCTTGGGCGACGAGGCCCATCCCCACAATGAGCAGTTCTTC

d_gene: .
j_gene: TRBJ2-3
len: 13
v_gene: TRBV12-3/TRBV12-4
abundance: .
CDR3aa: CASSQPGSDTQYF
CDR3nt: TGTGCCAGCAGCCAACCGGGATCAGATACGCAGTATTTT

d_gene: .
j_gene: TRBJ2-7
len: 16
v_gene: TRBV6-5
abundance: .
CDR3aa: CASSYSSVGGIYEQYF
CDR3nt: TGTGCCAGCAGTTACTCGAGCGTTGGGGGGATCTACGAGCAGTACTTC

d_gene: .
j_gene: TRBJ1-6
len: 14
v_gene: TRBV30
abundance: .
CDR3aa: CAWRWEYYNSPLHF
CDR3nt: TGTGCCTGGAGATGGGAGTACTATAATTCACCCCTCCACTTT